Only a few counts were recorded for the clone carrying this T cell receptor (beta chain). Its specificity is not known. These data originate in a study of T cell repertoires in aging, cancer and after chemotherapy. Regarding the study as a whole: Rebound thymic output was suggested by rising median generation probability during chemotherapy in each cancer cohort.

CDR1 is LNHDA and CDR2 is SQIVND in the germline V gene (reference sequence). The CDR3 is made up of 18 amino acids. After removal of 5 bases from V and 5 bases from J, the junction contained 16 bases not matched to a gene. The template was genomic DNA from peripheral blood, not RNA. Rearranged V-D-J TRB sequences were amplified with a mixed TRB-A/B primer pool. TCRdb redid the calling of the multiplex PCR reads with MiXCR, one entry per CDR3 protein. The profile shows about 1,300 distinct CDR3 sequences, under 80% of them singletons. The chain is built from TRBV19 and TRBJ2-3, with TRBD2 matching over 10 bases. The sequencing input was blood. The sequence was collected from a human donor with a blood cancer. The CDR3 bases are TGTGCCAGTAGTCTTGGGCTAGCGGGGGCCATGGGAGGAGATACGCAGTATTTT. It translates to CASSLGLAGAMGGDTQYF.